This TCR beta chain was captured by sequencing in a study of cytomegalovirus exposure and HLA in healthy donors. Donors had nominal health at sampling but likely had unrecorded immune exposures. PCR used 60 Vbeta primers and 13 Jbeta primers. Libraries were prepared by immunoSEQ multiplex PCR; TCRdb keeps only in-frame clonotypes and omits some of them. The sample has under 200,000 clones; less than 80% are singletons. The CDR3 covers 17 residues. Per the germline V gene, CDR1 is SEHNR and CDR2 is FQNEAQ (reference sequence). Trimming pared 1 base from V and 6 bases from J, leaving 21 bases between. This sequence originates from a woman in her thirties or forties in good health and CMV-seronegative. Material: PBMCs. The genes are TRBV7-9 and TRBJ1-2; tentatively, D is TRBD1 (6 bases). The chain's CDR3 is CASSLVGTPNHSDGYTF. As DNA, the CDR3 is TGTGCCAGCAGCTTAGTTGGGACACCAAACCATAGTGATGGCTACACCTTC.